This is a list of T cell receptor beta chains from one sample in a study of graft-versus-host responses after intestinal transplantation. Profiling relied on immunoSEQ multiplex PCR, and the TCRdb table lists in-frame clones only, not all of them. Among tens of thousands of clones listed, about 89% were seen once. For these receptors, no antigen is known. Sequences were derived from unstimulated CD8+ T cells sorted from spleen or lymph node cells, sampled before intestinal transplant. The receptors originated from a human donor who received an intestinal transplant. Both conserved end residues are part of each CDR3. The D gene is left open where the match is weak. Clone size, where shown, is once, few, many, or a class for clones that have expanded.

D	J	size	V	CDR3	DNA
-	TRBJ1-2	-	TRBV28	CASSTWALLDGYTF	TGTGCCAGCAGTACCTGGGCCCTTTTGGATGGCTACACCTTC
TRBD1	TRBJ1-5	-	TRBV27	CASSFTGVNQPQHF	TGTGCCAGCAGTTTCACAGGGGTCAATCAGCCCCAGCATTTT
TRBD1	TRBJ2-5	-	TRBV11-2	CASSFSTGSLGETQYF	TGTGCCAGCAGCTTCTCGACAGGGAGCTTGGGAGAGACCCAGTACTTC
-	TRBJ2-7	-	TRBV14	CASSPSSESYEQYF	TGTGCCAGCAGCCCATCTAGCGAGTCCTACGAGCAGTACTTC
-	TRBJ2-3	-	TRBV5-8	CASSLGSRADTQYF	TGTGCCAGCAGCTTGGGTTCGAGGGCAGATACGCAGTATTTT
TRBD1	TRBJ2-2	-	TRBV7-8	CASSLTGTGETGELFF	TGTGCCAGCAGCCTAACCGGGACAGGGGAGACCGGGGAGCTGTTTTTT
TRBD1	TRBJ1-1	-	TRBV5-5	CASSPDREIPEAFF	TGTGCCAGCAGCCCAGACAGGGAGATCCCTGAAGCTTTCTTT
-	TRBJ1-2	-	TRBV6-5	CASSLSGAVRSYTF	TGTGCCAGCAGTTTGAGCGGGGCGGTACGGAGCTACACCTTC
-	TRBJ2-1	-	TRBV18	CASSPDNNEQFF	TGTGCCAGCTCACCGGACAACAATGAGCAGTTCTTC
TRBD1	TRBJ2-7	-	TRBV27	CASSPPDRGLYEQYF	TGTGCCAGCAGTCCCCCCGACAGGGGGCTTTACGAGCAGTACTTC
-	TRBJ2-2	-	TRBV5-1	CASSFWGGTGELFF	TGCGCCAGCAGCTTCTGGGGAGGCACCGGGGAGCTGTTTTTT
TRBD1	TRBJ2-3	-	TRBV6-1	CASNPGQVSDTQYF	TGTGCCAGCAACCCGGGACAGGTGTCAGATACGCAGTATTTT
-	TRBJ2-4	-	TRBV7-3	CASSTDRDSERAKNIQYF	TGTGCCAGCAGCACAGACCGGGACTCCGAACGGGCCAAAAACATTCAGTACTTC
-	TRBJ2-2	-	TRBV5-6	CASSLAGINTGELFF	TGTGCCAGCAGCTTGGCGGGTATAAACACCGGGGAGCTGTTTTTT
-	TRBJ2-7	-	TRBV28	CASSKEQTAFSYEQYF	TGTGCCAGCAGTAAGGAACAGACAGCTTTCTCCTACGAGCAGTACTTC
TRBD1	TRBJ1-1	-	TRBV10-3	CAISGAGGTEAFF	TGTGCCATCAGTGGGGCAGGGGGCACTGAAGCTTTCTTT
TRBD2	TRBJ2-7	once	TRBV6-1	CAPTGGSPREQYF	TGTGCCCCAACGGGGGGGAGCCCGCGAGAGCAGTACTTC
-	TRBJ2-4	-	TRBV7-2	CASSRWLRDIQYF	TGTGCCAGCAGCAGATGGTTGCGAGACATTCAGTACTTC
-	TRBJ2-7	-	TRBV4-1	CASSHPGTYEQYF	TGCGCCAGCAGCCACCCAGGGACCTACGAGCAGTACTTC
-	TRBJ1-1	-	TRBV5-6	CASSLEVARGWFVNTEAFF	TGTGCCAGCAGCTTGGAGGTCGCCAGGGGATGGTTCGTGAACACTGAAGCTTTCTTT
TRBD1	TRBJ2-5	-	TRBV6-1	CASSQETGGWGQETQYF	TGTGCCAGCAGTCAAGAAACAGGGGGCTGGGGCCAAGAGACCCAGTACTTC
TRBD1	TRBJ1-1	-	TRBV19	CASSPLPGTGEIVYTEAFF	TGTGCCAGTAGTCCCCTCCCCGGGACAGGGGAAATTGTGTACACTGAAGCTTTCTTT
-	TRBJ2-7	-	TRBV9	CASSVGAGASGEQYF	TGTGCCAGCAGCGTAGGCGCGGGGGCTTCTGGCGAGCAGTACTTC
-	TRBJ1-2	few	TRBV10-3	CAISKGWVNYGYTF	TGTGCCATCAGCAAGGGGTGGGTGAACTATGGCTACACCTTC
TRBD1	TRBJ2-7	-	TRBV27	CASSLGMTGLVEQYF	TGTGCCAGCAGTTTAGGTATGACAGGGTTGGTCGAGCAGTACTTC
TRBD1	TRBJ1-5	-	TRBV29-1	CSVEDRGTSNQPQHF	TGCAGCGTTGAGGACAGGGGTACCAGCAATCAGCCCCAGCATTTT
TRBD1	TRBJ2-7	-	TRBV10-3	CAISPTGEPRYEQYF	TGTGCCATCAGCCCTACAGGGGAACCTCGCTACGAGCAGTACTTC
TRBD2	TRBJ2-5	-	TRBV15	CATSRDRGVETQYF	TGTGCCACCAGCAGAGATCGGGGGGTCGAGACCCAGTACTTC
TRBD2	TRBJ2-5	-	TRBV19	CASSIVQPGLPQETQYF	TGTGCCAGTAGTATAGTCCAACCGGGACTACCACAAGAGACCCAGTACTTC
TRBD2	TRBJ2-7	-	TRBV27	CASRAYGGAAYEQYF	TGTGCCAGCAGGGCCTACGGGGGGGCTGCCTACGAGCAGTACTTC
-	TRBJ2-1	-	TRBV19	CASSIRGYSYNEQFF	TGTGCCAGTAGTATTCGGGGGTATTCCTACAATGAGCAGTTCTTC
TRBD2	TRBJ2-7	medium-sized	TRBV5-4	CASRAGLAATYEQYF	TGTGCCAGCAGAGCGGGACTAGCGGCGACCTACGAGCAGTACTTC
-	TRBJ2-7	-	TRBV28	CASTFPTARGPGPYEQYF	TGTGCCAGCACCTTCCCAACGGCGCGGGGACCCGGGCCCTACGAGCAGTACTTC
TRBD2	TRBJ2-3	-	TRBV27	CASSPRLAGGPRTDTQYF	TGTGCCAGCAGTCCGAGACTAGCGGGAGGGCCCCGCACAGATACGCAGTATTTT
-	TRBJ2-1	-	TRBV5-1	CASSSAYEAPSTEQFF	TGCGCCAGCAGCTCCGCTTATGAGGCCCCTAGCACTGAGCAGTTCTTC
-	TRBJ2-7	-	TRBV5-1	CASSPGRTAYEQYF	TGCGCCAGCAGCCCAGGGAGGACGGCATACGAGCAGTACTTC
TRBD1	TRBJ1-2	-	TRBV28	CASSPGTGGYGYTF	TGTGCCAGCAGCCCCGGGACAGGGGGCTATGGCTACACCTTC
TRBD1	TRBJ2-7	-	TRBV29-1	CSVSTGISYEQYF	TGCAGCGTTTCGACAGGGATCTCCTACGAGCAGTACTTC
-	TRBJ2-1	once	TRBV25-1	CASSEKSSYNEQFF	TGTGCCAGCAGTGAAAAGAGCTCCTACAATGAGCAGTTCTTC
-	TRBJ2-7	-	TRBV7-9	CASSLDYSYEQYF	TGTGCCAGCAGCTTAGACTACTCCTACGAGCAGTACTTC
TRBD2	TRBJ2-4	-	TRBV28	CASSFFVFGDVGRDIQYF	TGTGCCAGCAGTTTTTTTGTTTTTGGGGACGTTGGGAGGGACATTCAGTACTTC
TRBD2	TRBJ2-1	few	TRBV27	CASSTLLAESLGNEQFF	TGTGCCAGCAGTACCCTACTAGCGGAGTCCCTTGGGAATGAGCAGTTCTTC
TRBD1	TRBJ2-5	-	TRBV10-3	CAISDPAIAGQGTSETQYF	TGTGCCATCAGTGACCCAGCCATCGCGGGACAGGGGACGAGCGAGACCCAGTACTTC